The 14 T cell receptor beta chains in this list originate from one sample, sequenced in a study of a mutant IDH1 vaccine in newly diagnosed glioma (dated by TCRdb to about 2021). The antigens for these receptors are not known. The sample's time point label is to be understood as: week 35, safety follow-up. Each vaccine dose was 300 ug of a 20-mer mutant IDH1 peptide in Montanide, given subcutaneously with topical imiquimod. The receptor library was made with the immunoSEQ multiplex PCR assay. TCRdb limited this immuneACCESS table to in-frame rearrangements with V and J called. A share of clones is missing; checked studies link under half to unresolved V genes, and the rest is unexplained. The sample table contains 50,000 to 70,000 clones; only one count was recorded for about 90% of them. The ten most abundant clones make up 1.6% of the sample. Sequencing was performed on PBMCs, taken from a glioma patient whose treatment included an IDH1 peptide vaccine. These receptors were taken from a man between 35 and 55 years old with glioma.

This chain connects TRBV5-1 to TRBJ2-7; D assignment may be TRBD1 or TRBD2 (5 bases each). The germline V and J ends were trimmed by 0 bases and 3 bases, with 10 bases remaining between them. CDR1 is SGHRS, CDR2 YFSETQ, per germline. The CDR3 contains 14 residues. CDR3 region: CASSLGDPIYEQYF. CDR3 sequence (DNA): TGCGCCAGCAGCTTGGGGGACCCAATCTACGAGCAGTACTTC.

The chain joins TRBV11-3 to TRBJ2-2; D gene ambiguous. Deletions cut 1 base from V and 6 bases from J, with 12 bases between. Germline-derived CDR1 and CDR2 are SGHNT and YENEEA. CDR3 size: 15 residues. The CDR3 nucleotides read TGTGCCAGCAGCTTAGTGGTTGGGGATCCCGGGGAGCTGTTTTTT. Protein: CASSLVVGDPGELFF.

This clone was picked up one time. The rearrangement links TRBV4-1 to TRBJ1-5; D call uncertain. The V gene's germline CDR1 is MGHRA and CDR2 YSYEKL. V lost 0 bases, J lost 9 bases, and 15 bases lay in between. The CDR3 loop spans 15 amino acids. CDR3 nucleotide sequence: TGCGCCAGCAGCCAAGAGGAAAGCGGCTTTCGGCCCCAGCATTTT. Its protein product is CASSQEESGFRPQHF.

This clone appeared a few times. Written as DNA, the CDR3 is TGTGCCATCAGTGAGTATGTAGACCAAGAGACCCAGTACTTC. Its protein is CAISEYVDQETQYF. The V gene is TRBV10-3, the J gene TRBJ2-5; unclear D gene. Trimming took off 1 base at V and 0 bases at J, with 6 bases between the two ends. Looked up from germline, CDR1 is ENHRY and CDR2 is SYGVKD. This CDR3 spans 14 amino acids.

V and J are TRBV6-5 and TRBJ2-7, with 8 bases identical to TRBD1. V gave up 4 bases and J gave up 4 bases; unmatched junction bases: 9. This CDR3 contains 15 residues. Germline V lookup: CDR1 MNHEY, CDR2 SVGAGI. As DNA, the CDR3 is TGTGCCAGCAGTTCGACCAGACAGGGGCGGTACGAGCAGTACTTC. Residues: CASSSTRQGRYEQYF.

This rearrangement joins TRBV6-5 to TRBJ1-2, with 10 positions matching TRBD1. Germline CDR1 reads MNHEY; CDR2 reads SVGAGI. This CDR3 region has 15 residues. The ends lost 0 bases at V and 5 bases at J; junction bases unmatched: 3. CDR3 protein: CASSYSGQGEYGYTF. CDR3 DNA sequence: TGTGCCAGCAGTTACTCCGGACAGGGGGAGTATGGCTACACCTTC.

The chain recombines TRBV14 with TRBJ2-5; 7 nucleotides match TRBD1. The CDR3 sequence is 15 residues long. From germline, CDR1 is SGHDN and CDR2 FVKESK. The V and J ends lost 4 bases and 5 bases, in that order; junction bases with no gene match: 10. CDR3 nucleotides: TGTGCCAGCAGCCCTATGAGGGGGCTGTTGGAGACCCAGTACTTC. As protein: CASSPMRGLLETQYF.

The chain uses TRBV7-2 and TRBJ1-2; TRBD1 is a possible D gene (6 bases). Per germline, CDR1 SGHTA and CDR2 FQGNSA. There are 14 residues in the CDR3. V dropped 5 bases and J dropped 4 bases, with 14 bases sitting between them. The CDR3: CASSRGRGGYGYTF. In DNA form, the CDR3 reads TGTGCCAGCAGCCGGGGCAGGGGTGGCTATGGCTACACCTTC.

The genes are TRBV5-6 and TRBJ2-1; no firm D call. In germline, CDR1 is SGHDT, CDR2 YYEEEE. The CDR3 is made up of 11 amino acids. Trimming left V 4 bases short and J 8 bases short, with 7 bases between. The CDR3 nucleotides are TGTGCCAGCAGCGAGAGGTATGAGCAGTTCTTC. Translating gives CASSERYEQFF.

Points on this clone: Other DNA sequences in this specimen translate into the identical CDR3. The gene calls are TRBV20-1 and TRBJ1-2, with D possibly TRBD1 on 5 matching bases. Per the germline V gene, CDR1 is DFQATT and CDR2 is SNEGSKA (reference sequence). Trimming pared 3 bases from V and 5 bases from J, leaving 7 bases between. The CDR3 contains 11 residues. CDR3 amino acids: CSASEGYGYTF. The CDR3 DNA reads TGCAGTGCTAGTGAGGGGTATGGCTACACCTTC.

This sequence joins TRBV5-1 and TRBJ2-7; weak D call: TRBD2 (5 bases). The CDR3 is made up of 12 amino acids. In germline, CDR1 is SGHRS, CDR2 YFSETQ. The V gene lost 5 bases and the J gene lost 3 bases, with 9 bases spanning the gap. The chain's CDR3 is CASSRDVYEQYF. The CDR3 bases are TGCGCCAGCAGTCGGGATGTCTACGAGCAGTACTTC.

J is TRBJ2-2 and V is TRBV7-3, with 9 bases matching TRBD1. Germline trimming cut 5 bases from V and 6 bases from J; bases unmatched to any gene: 4. Germline CDR1 is SGHTA and CDR2 is FQGTGA. This CDR3 is built from 14 residues. In DNA form, the CDR3 reads TGTGCCAGCAGCCCCGACAGGGGGTCCGGGGAGCTGTTTTTT. Translated: CASSPDRGSGELFF.

This clone was seen just once. The gene calls are TRBV25-1 and TRBJ2-7; 7 bases map to TRBD2. This CDR3 comprises 13 residues. The ends lost 4 bases at V and 4 bases at J; junction bases unmatched: 4. The germline gives CDR1 MGHDK, CDR2 SYGVNS. Here the CDR3 DNA reads TGTGCCAGCAGTGGGCGGGAGTTATACGAGCAGTACTTC. Translating gives CASSGRELYEQYF.

In DNA, the CDR3 is TGCGCCAGCAGCCAATCGCAGTCCTACGAGCAGTACTTC. Amino acid sequence: CASSQSQSYEQYF. The chain couples TRBV4-1 to TRBJ2-7; D ambiguous. CDR1 and CDR2 from the germline V gene are MGHRA and YSYEKL. V lost 2 bases and J 1 base, leaving 6 bases between the germline ends. This CDR3 is 13 amino acids long.